This TCR beta chain was obtained from a study of T-cell memory formation after mild COVID-19. Whole-study results and caveats: Later expanders leaned CD4+, whereas day 15 to 85 contracting clones were balanced CD4/CD8.

TCRdb re-called the 5' RACE reads with MiXCR, one entry per CDR3 protein. This table has 110,000 to 150,000 distinct CDR3 sequences, approximately 25% appearing once. The V and J ends lost 4 bases and 1 base respectively, with 10 bases between them. The CDR3 runs 14 residues. The V gene's germline CDR1 is SEHNR and CDR2 FQNEAQ (reference sequence). About this clonotype: Its target is unknown.

Input material: PBMCs or a T cell subset sorted from them (not recorded which). The rearrangement links TRBV7-9 to TRBJ1-1, with no clear D. This receptor was identified in an adult woman who had mild COVID-19 (a few samples of this study predate the infection). Cell type and time point are not known. CDR3 protein: CASSWNDGNTEAFF. CDR3 nucleotides: TGTGCCAGCAGCTGGAACGATGGGAACACTGAAGCTTTCTTT.